This is a list of T cell receptor beta chains from one sample in a study of T-cell memory formation after mild COVID-19. From the 5' RACE reads, TCRdb called clonotypes with MiXCR, one entry per CDR3 protein. The table has hundreds of thousands of distinct CDR3 sequences, more than 15% seen once. The sample consisted of PBMCs or a T cell subset sorted from them (not recorded which). The receptors derive from an adult woman who had mild COVID-19 (a few samples of this study predate the infection). Cell type and time point are not known. Both conserved end residues are trimmed from each CDR3.

v_gene	CDR3aa
TRBV7-8	ASSLIRGEETQY
TRBV7-9	ASSLVAGEGQF
TRBV7-9	ASGDRGDEKLF
TRBV12-3/TRBV12-4	ASIPTGNYGYT
TRBV29-1	SALAQGSYEQY
TRBV2	ASSGVTSYEQY
TRBV20-1	SATRDFNGYT
TRBV20-1	SARPLRGALH
TRBV4-1	ASSQPPTGRSGQY
TRBV7-7	ASSLNGQHEQF
TRBV12-5	ASGLPTIDDGNTNYGYT
TRBV12-3/TRBV12-4	ASSSLAFYNEQF
TRBV6-2/TRBV6-3	ASSFGQGGTEAF
TRBV29-1	SVEARGSYGYT
TRBV12-5	ASGPGQGRYT
TRBV7-9	ASSLAYIGLAGDEQF
TRBV20-1	SAREGLGNTIY
TRBV27	ASGTSGRQTQY
TRBV25-1	ASSASGTGKDEQY
TRBV3-1	ASSRSGAARNEQF
TRBV15	ATSRDLSTGGTGTGELF
TRBV5-1	ASSLSGQENQPQH
TRBV12-3/TRBV12-4	ASSSIPGVSF
TRBV7-2	ASSLIGRQPGNTIY
TRBV25-1	ASSETSGHNQPQH
TRBV4-2	ASSQDMTGGYNEQF
TRBV20-1	SAWTPQRNYGYT
TRBV24-1	ATSDLGRGQTDTQY
TRBV20-1	SAPRQGSTDTQY
TRBV5-6	ASRGARFVYGYT
TRBV7-6	ASSPRGSSPSTDTQY